One and the same sample provided the 10 T cell receptor beta chains below, sequenced in a study of Ad26.COV2.S vaccination and SARS-CoV-2 variants. Sequenced by immunoSEQ multiplex PCR; TCRdb stores in-frame clones only, minus some. The repertoire holds a few hundred thousand clones, with over 75% as singletons. Treatment: some 20 received Ad26.COV2.S at low or high dose, single or two shots; about 5 received placebo; per-sample allocation not given. The study sampled participants on day 63 after the first vaccine or placebo injection. Sample: peripheral blood, taken in a trial of Ad26.COV2.S vaccine versus placebo. These receptors all stem from a person aged 18-65 years who received the Ad26.COV2.S COVID-19 vaccine or a placebo.

This sequence joins TRBV18 and TRBJ1-5; 7 bases agree with TRBD1. In germline, CDR1 is KGHSH, CDR2 LQKENI. Losses at the gene ends were 4 bases for V and 0 bases for J; bases not matched to a gene: 3. This CDR3 contains 15 residues. The CDR3 protein is CASSLDRASNQPQHF. The CDR3, as DNA: TGTGCCAGCTCACTTGACAGGGCTAGCAATCAGCCCCAGCATTTT.

This clone was observed a few times. The chain is built from TRBV20-1 and TRBJ2-2; D is uncertain. The CDR3 runs 14 residues. Looked up from germline, CDR1 is DFQATT and CDR2 is SNEGSKA (reference sequence). V lost 3 bases to trimming and J lost 0 bases, with 8 bases between them. DNA of the CDR3: TGCAGTGCTAGTCGGTACGCGAACACCGGGGAGCTGTTTTTT. It is translated as CSASRYANTGELFF.

J is TRBJ1-5 and V is TRBV3-1 (or the pseudogene TRBV3-2); D is undetermined. V shed 1 base and J shed 3 bases, with 13 bases lying between them. Germline assignment: CDR1 LGHDT and CDR2 YNNKEL (reference sequence). This CDR3 contains 16 residues. CDR3: CASSQGSTPFNQPQHF. The CDR3, as DNA: TGTGCCAGCAGCCAAGGAAGCACGCCATTCAATCAGCCCCAGCATTTT.

The chain uses TRBV10-2 and TRBJ1-1; 9 positions match TRBD1. The CDR3 is made up of 13 amino acids. The germline CDR1 and CDR2 sequences are WSHSY and SAAADI. V was clipped by 7 bases and J by 5 bases; unmatched bases: 5. The CDR3 reads CASKDRGLTEAFF. The CDR3 DNA reads as TGCGCCAGCAAGGACAGGGGATTGACTGAAGCTTTCTTT.

The chain has TRBV29-1 and TRBJ2-5; 7 nucleotides line up with TRBD1. The CDR3 has 12 residues. After removal of 7 bases from V and 4 bases from J, the junction contained 6 bases not matched to a gene. Germline V lookup: CDR1 SQVTM, CDR2 ANQGSEA. In DNA, the CDR3 is TGCAGCGCCGGGACAGTACGAGAGACCCAGTACTTC. Translated, it gives CSAGTVRETQYF.

CDR3 in DNA: TGTGCCAGCAGTCCAAATCTTGGGTTCTACACCTTC. It is translated as CASSPNLGFYTF. The chain joins TRBV7-2 to TRBJ1-2; D not resolved. V was shortened by 6 bases and J by 10 bases, with 15 bases between the two germline ends. Looked up from germline, CDR1 is SGHTA and CDR2 is FQGNSA. The CDR3 has 12 residues.

The rearrangement links TRBV9 to TRBJ2-3; D gene uncertain. CDR1 SGDLS and CDR2 YYNGEE come from the germline V gene. The CDR3 runs 14 residues. Trimming stripped 0 bases from V and 0 bases from J, with 5 bases between. The CDR3 bases are TGTGCCAGCAGCGTAGGACTCAGCACAGATACGCAGTATTTT. It codes for CASSVGLSTDTQYF. Variable domain in full (rest from reference TRBV9 and TRBJ2-3): DSGVTQTPKHLITATGQRVTLRCSPRSGDLSVYWYQQSLDQGLQFLIQYYNGEERAKGNILERFSAQQFPDLHSELNLSSLELGDSALYFCASSVGLSTDTQYFGPGTRLTVL.

V is TRBV7-9 and J is TRBJ2-6; 10 bases map to TRBD2. Germline CDR1 is SEHNR and CDR2 is FQNEAQ (reference sequence). The CDR3 consists of 18 residues. After removal of 5 bases from V and 6 bases from J, the junction contained 13 bases not matched to a gene. The CDR3 reads CASSPPGLASPEANVLTF. CDR3 sequence (DNA): TGTGCCAGCAGCCCCCCGGGACTAGCGTCCCCCGAGGCCAACGTCCTGACTTTC.

The chain carries TRBV29-1 and TRBJ1-2, with 9 nucleotides matching TRBD1. Germline V CDR1 and CDR2: SQVTM, ANQGSEA. Trimming took 3 bases from V and 0 from J; bases not matched to a gene: 5. The CDR3 spans 15 residues. The CDR3 DNA is TGCAGCGTTGAGGGACAGGGCTTAGCTAACTATGGCTACACCTTC. Translated: CSVEGQGLANYGYTF.

The J gene is TRBJ2-3, the V gene TRBV7-9, with TRBD2 matching 8 bases. Trimming removed 7 bases from V and 0 bases from J; junction bases left unmatched: 18. Germline CDR1 and CDR2: SEHNR and FQNEAQ (reference sequence). CDR3 length equals 19 residues. The CDR3 nucleotides read TGTGCCAGCACCCCCCCCGCGGGGGGTGAGCGGGCTAGCACAGATACGCAGTATTTT. It specifies CASTPPAGGERASTDTQYF.